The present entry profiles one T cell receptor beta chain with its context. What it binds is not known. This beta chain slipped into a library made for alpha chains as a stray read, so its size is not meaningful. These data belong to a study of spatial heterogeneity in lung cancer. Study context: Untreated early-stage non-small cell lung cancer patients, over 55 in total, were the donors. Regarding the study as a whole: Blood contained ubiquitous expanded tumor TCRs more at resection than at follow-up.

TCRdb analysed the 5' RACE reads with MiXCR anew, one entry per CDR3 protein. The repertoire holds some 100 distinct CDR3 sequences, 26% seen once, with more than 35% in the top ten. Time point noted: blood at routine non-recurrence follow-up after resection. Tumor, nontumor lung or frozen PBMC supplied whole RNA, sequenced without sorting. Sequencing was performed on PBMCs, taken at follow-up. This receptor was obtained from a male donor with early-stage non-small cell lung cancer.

The CDR3 loop is CASSQTGTTDTQYF. The CDR3 DNA reads TGTGCCAGCAGTCAAACCGGGACAACAGATACGCAGTATTTT. The gene calls are TRBV28 and TRBJ2-3; a weak D match, TRBD1 (6 bases). The CDR3 extends over 14 amino acids. V shed 5 bases and J shed 3 bases, with 12 bases lying between them. The germline gives CDR1 MDHEN, CDR2 SYDVKM. Combining the CDR3 with reference TRBV28 and TRBJ2-3 gives the whole variable domain DVKVTQSSRYLVKRTGEKVFLECVQDMDHENMFWYRQDPGLGLRLIYFSYDVKMKEKGDIPEGYSVSREKKERFSLILESASTNQTSMYLCASSQTGTTDTQYFGPGTRLTVL.